This record looks at one T cell receptor (beta chain) sequence and its context. What it binds is unknown. Per the original methods: Junction-only sequences produced by ImmunoSEQ had no quality scores, so filtering differed. Method: immunoSEQ multiplex PCR; TCRdb's copy keeps in-frame clones and lacks some. That table supplies the V and J calls and clone size; D and trimming were determined from the DNA. The repertoire holds around 2.3 million clones, with approximately 96% as singletons. These data originate in a study of shared clonotypes between healthy human individuals. For the study at large: CD8 memory received one plate per donor, CD8 naive two, CD4 memory three and CD4 naive three. General observations from the study: Sampling covered blood only; tissue repertoires likely differ. Clonotype sharing across several donors was observed for 4% to 5.5% of naive CD4 clonotypes.

This CDR3 has 13 residues. Germline values: CDR1 GTSNPN, CDR2 SVGIG (reference sequence). Trimming removed 1 base at V and 3 bases at J, with 9 bases between. The J gene is TRBJ1-1, the V gene TRBV30; D gene unclear. The TCR originated in a man in his late teens or twenties in good health. Sequencing was carried out using naive CD4+ T cells sorted from blood. Subset in this sample: CD45RA+ positively selected. CDR3 DNA: TGTGCCTGGAGTGCAGTGAGGGACACTGAAGCTTTCTTT. Translating it yields CAWSAVRDTEAFF.